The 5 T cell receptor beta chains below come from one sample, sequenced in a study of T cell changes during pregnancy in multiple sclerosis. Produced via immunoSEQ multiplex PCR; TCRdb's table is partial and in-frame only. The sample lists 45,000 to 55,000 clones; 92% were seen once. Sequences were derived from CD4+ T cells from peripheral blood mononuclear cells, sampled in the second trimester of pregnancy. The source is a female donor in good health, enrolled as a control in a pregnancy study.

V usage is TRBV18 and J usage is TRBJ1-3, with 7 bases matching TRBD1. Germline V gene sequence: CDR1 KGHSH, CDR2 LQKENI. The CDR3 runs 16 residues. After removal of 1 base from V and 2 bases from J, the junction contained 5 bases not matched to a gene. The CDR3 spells CASSPQGAGPGNTIYF. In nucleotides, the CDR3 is TGTGCCAGCTCACCACAGGGGGCAGGTCCTGGAAACACCATATATTTT.

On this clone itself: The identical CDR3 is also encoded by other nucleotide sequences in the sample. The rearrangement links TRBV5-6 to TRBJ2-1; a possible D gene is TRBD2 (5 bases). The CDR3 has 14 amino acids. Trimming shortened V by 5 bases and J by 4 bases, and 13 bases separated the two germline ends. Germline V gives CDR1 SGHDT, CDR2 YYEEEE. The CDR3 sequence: CASSGLAGYNEQFF. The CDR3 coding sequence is TGTGCCAGCAGTGGGCTAGCAGGTTACAATGAGCAGTTCTTC. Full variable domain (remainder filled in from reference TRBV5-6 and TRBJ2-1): DAGVTQSPTHLIKTRGQQVTLRCSPKSGHDTVSWYQQALGQGPQFIFQYYEEEERQRGNFPDRFSGHQFPNYSSELNVNALLLGDSALYLCASSGLAGYNEQFFGPGTRLTVL.

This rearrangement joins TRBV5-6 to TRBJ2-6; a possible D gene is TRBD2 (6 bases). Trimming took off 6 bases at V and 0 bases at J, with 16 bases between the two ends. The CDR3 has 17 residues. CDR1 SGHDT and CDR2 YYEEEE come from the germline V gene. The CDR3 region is CASNPGGTGSGANVLTF. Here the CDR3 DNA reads TGTGCCAGCAACCCCGGAGGGACGGGCTCTGGGGCCAACGTCCTGACTTTC.

CDR3 residues: CASSDGTSGRGNEQFF. The CDR3 nucleotides are TGTGCCAGCAGCGACGGGACTAGCGGGAGAGGCAATGAGCAGTTCTTC. This rearrangement joins TRBV25-1 to TRBJ2-1; 14 bases map to TRBD2. The CDR3 is 16 amino acids. V lost 6 bases, J lost 6 bases, and 7 bases stayed unmatched. Germline CDR1 is MGHDK and CDR2 is SYGVNS.

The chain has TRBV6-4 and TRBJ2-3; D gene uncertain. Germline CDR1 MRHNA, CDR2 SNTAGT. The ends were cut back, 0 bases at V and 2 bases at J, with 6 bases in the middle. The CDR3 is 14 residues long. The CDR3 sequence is CASSDSGDTDTQYF. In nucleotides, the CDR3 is TGTGCCAGCAGTGACTCTGGAGACACAGATACGCAGTATTTT.